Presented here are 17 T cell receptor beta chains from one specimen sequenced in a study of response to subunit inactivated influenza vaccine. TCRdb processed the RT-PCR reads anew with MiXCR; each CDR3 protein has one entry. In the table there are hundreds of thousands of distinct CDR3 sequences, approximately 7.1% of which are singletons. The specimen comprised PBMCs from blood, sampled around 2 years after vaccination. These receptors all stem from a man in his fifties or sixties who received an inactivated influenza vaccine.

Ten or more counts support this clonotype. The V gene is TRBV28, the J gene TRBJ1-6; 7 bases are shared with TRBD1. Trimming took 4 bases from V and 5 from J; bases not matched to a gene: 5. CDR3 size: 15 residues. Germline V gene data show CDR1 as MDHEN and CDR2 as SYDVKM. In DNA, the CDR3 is TGTGCCAGCAGTTCCTCGACAGGGAATAATTCACCCCTCCACTTT. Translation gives CASSSSTGNNSPLHF.

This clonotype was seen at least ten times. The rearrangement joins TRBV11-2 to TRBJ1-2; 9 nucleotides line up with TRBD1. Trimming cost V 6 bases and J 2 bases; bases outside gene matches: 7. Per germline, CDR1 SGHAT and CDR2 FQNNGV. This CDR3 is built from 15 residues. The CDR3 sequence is CASRRTGEPNYGYTF. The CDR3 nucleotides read TGTGCCAGCAGAAGGACAGGGGAACCCAACTATGGCTACACCTTC.

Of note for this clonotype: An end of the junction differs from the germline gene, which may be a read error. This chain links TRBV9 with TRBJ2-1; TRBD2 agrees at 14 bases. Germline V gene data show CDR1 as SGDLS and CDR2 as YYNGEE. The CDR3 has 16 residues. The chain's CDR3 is CASSVTSGGAFGERFF. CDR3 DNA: TGTGCCAGCAGCGTGACTAGCGGGGGGGCATTCGGTGAGCGGTTCTTC.

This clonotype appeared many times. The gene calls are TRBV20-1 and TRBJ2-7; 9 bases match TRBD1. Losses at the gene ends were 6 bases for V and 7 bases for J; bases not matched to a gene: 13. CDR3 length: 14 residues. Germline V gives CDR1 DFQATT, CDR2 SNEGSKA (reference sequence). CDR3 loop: CSATGQGQRREQYF. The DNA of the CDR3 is TGCAGTGCAACGGGACAGGGCCAGCGAAGGGAGCAGTACTTC.

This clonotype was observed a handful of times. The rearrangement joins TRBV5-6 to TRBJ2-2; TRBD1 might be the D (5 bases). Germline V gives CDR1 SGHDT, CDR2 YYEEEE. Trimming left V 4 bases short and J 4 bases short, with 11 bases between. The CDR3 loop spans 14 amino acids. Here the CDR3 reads CASSHIQVTGELFF. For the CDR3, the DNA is TGTGCCAGCAGCCATATACAGGTCACCGGGGAGCTGTTTTTT.

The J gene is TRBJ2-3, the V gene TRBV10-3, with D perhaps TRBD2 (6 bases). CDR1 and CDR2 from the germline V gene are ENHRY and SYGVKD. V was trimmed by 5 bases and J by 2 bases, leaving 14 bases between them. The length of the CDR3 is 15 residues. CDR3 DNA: TGTGCCATCAGTCCAGTAAGGGACTTCACAGATACGCAGTATTTT. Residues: CAISPVRDFTDTQYF.

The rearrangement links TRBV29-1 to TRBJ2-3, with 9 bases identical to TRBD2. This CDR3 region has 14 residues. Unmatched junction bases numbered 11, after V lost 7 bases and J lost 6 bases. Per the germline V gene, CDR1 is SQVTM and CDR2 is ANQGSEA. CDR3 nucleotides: TGCAGCGGTCAGACTAGCGGTCGCCCCGATACGCAGTATTTT. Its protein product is CSGQTSGRPDTQYF.

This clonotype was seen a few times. The CDR3 nucleotides read TGTGCCAGCAGTGAAGCCCCTTCGGCGAAGCAGTTCTTC. It encodes CASSEAPSAKQFF. This rearrangement joins TRBV2 to TRBJ2-1; D remains unclear. This CDR3 region has 13 residues. Trimming took 0 bases from V and 11 from J, leaving 11 bases between them. Germline CDR1 and CDR2: SNHLY and FYNNEI. The variable domain in full, completed from reference TRBV2 and TRBJ2-1, reads EPEVTQTPSHQVTQMGQEVILRCVPISNHLYFYWYRQILGQKVEFLVSFYNNEISEKSEIFDDQFSVERPDGSNFTLKIRSTKLEDSAMYFCASSEAPSAKQFFGPGTRLTVL.

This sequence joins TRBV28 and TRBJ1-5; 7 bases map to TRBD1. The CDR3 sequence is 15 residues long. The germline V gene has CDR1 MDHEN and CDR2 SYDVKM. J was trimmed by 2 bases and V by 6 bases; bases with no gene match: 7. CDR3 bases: TGTGCCAGCAGGCCTCCCACAGGGGGCAATCAGCCCCAGCATTTT. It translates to CASRPPTGGNQPQHF. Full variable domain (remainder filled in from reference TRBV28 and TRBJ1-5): DVKVTQSSRYLVKRTGEKVFLECVQDMDHENMFWYRQDPGLGLRLIYFSYDVKMKEKGDIPEGYSVSREKKERFSLILESASTNQTSMYLCASRPPTGGNQPQHFGDGTRLSIL.

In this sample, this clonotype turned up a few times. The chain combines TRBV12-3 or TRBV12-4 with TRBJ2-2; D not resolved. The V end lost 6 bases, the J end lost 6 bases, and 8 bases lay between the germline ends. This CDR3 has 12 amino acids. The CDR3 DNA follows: TGTGCCAGCAGAGTCGGGTCCGGGGAGCTGTTTTTT. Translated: CASRVGSGELFF.

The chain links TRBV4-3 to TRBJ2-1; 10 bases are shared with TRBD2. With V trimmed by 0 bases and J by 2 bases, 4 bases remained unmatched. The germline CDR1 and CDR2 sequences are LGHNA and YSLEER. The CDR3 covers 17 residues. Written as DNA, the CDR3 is TGCGCCAGCAGCCAAGATTCCAGCGGGAGGGCCTACAATGAGCAGTTCTTC. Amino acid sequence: CASSQDSSGRAYNEQFF.

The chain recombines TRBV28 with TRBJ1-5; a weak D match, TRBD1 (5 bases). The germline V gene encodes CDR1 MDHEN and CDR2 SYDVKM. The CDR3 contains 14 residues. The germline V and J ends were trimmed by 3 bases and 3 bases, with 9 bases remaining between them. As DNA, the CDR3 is TGTGCCAGCAGTTTGCGGGGGAACAATCAGCCCCAGCATTTT. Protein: CASSLRGNNQPQHF.

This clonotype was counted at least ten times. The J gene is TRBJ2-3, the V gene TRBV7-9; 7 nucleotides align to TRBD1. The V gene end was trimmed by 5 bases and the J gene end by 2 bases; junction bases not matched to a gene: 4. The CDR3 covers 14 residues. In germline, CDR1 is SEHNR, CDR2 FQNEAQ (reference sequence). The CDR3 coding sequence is TGTGCCAGCAGCCCGGACAGGTACACAGATACGCAGTATTTT. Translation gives CASSPDRYTDTQYF.

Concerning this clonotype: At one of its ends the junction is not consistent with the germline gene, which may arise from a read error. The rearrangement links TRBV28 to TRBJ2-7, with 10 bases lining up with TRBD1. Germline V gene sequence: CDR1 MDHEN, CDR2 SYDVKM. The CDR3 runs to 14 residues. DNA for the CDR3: TGTGCCAGCAGCCAGACAGGGGGCAGGTACGAGCAGTGCTTC. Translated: CASSQTGGRYEQCF.

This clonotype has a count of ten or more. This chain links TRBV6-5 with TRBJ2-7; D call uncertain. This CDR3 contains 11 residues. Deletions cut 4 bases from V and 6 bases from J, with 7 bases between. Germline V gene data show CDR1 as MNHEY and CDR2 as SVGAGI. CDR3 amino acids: CASSSPPEQYF. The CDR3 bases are TGTGCCAGCAGTTCCCCGCCCGAGCAGTACTTC.

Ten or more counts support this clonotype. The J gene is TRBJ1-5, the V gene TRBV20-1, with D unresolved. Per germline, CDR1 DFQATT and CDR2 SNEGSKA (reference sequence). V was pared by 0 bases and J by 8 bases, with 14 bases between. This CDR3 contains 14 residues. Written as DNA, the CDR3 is TGCAGTGCTAGAGAAGGAGGGAGGCAGGAGCCCCAGCATTTT. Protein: CSAREGGRQEPQHF.

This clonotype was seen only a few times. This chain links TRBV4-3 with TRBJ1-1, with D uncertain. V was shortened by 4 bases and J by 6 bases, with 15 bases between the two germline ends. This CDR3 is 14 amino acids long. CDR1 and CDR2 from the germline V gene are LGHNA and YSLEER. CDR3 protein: CASSRSMEFPEAFF. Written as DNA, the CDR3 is TGCGCCAGCAGCCGATCAATGGAGTTTCCTGAAGCTTTCTTT.